This T cell receptor (beta chain) stems from a study of monozygotic twins with inflammatory bowel disease. CDR1 and CDR2 (germline): SGHNT, YYREEE (reference sequence). The CDR3 runs 15 residues. TCR libraries were prepared from approximately 4,000 ng total RNA each. TCRdb reprocessed the 5' RACE reads and keeps a single row for each CDR3 protein, giving no DNA. The sample totals approximately 45,000 distinct CDR3 sequences. The chain carries TRBV5-4 and TRBJ2-7; with no DNA, the TCRdb D assignment of TRBD1 cannot be verified. This TCR derives from a human donor with ulcerative colitis or Crohn's disease, or a healthy co-twin of an affected twin (not recorded which). The sequenced sample consisted of blood. The CDR3 spells CASSSRTGGITKQYF.